These 17 T cell receptor beta chains share one sample of origin, sequenced in a study of blood T cell repertoires in COVID-19. TCRdb keeps only in-frame clones here, not all; method: immunoSEQ multiplex PCR. The table lists about 230,000 clones, over 70% of them singletons. The sequencing sample was made of peripheral blood. All receptors derive from a woman aged 80 or older with acute or convalescent COVID-19.

The J gene is TRBJ2-5, the V gene TRBV14; D unresolved. CDR3 length: 13 amino acids. Trimming stripped 10 bases from V and 5 bases from J, with 17 bases between. Looked up from germline, CDR1 is SGHDN and CDR2 is FVKESK. The CDR3 region is CATAWRLGETQYF. The CDR3 DNA reads TGTGCCACCGCCTGGCGACTCGGGGAGACCCAGTACTTC.

The chain couples TRBV5-6 to TRBJ2-3; TRBD1 aligns across 10 bases. The CDR3 extends over 15 amino acids. The junction had 4 bases not matched to a gene; V was cut back by 4 bases and J by 2 bases. The V gene's germline CDR1 is SGHDT and CDR2 YYEEEE. The CDR3 nucleotides are TGTGCCAGCAGCACGGGACAGGGGTTCACAGATACGCAGTATTTT. Protein: CASSTGQGFTDTQYF. The full variable domain, completed using reference TRBV5-6 and TRBJ2-3, is DAGVTQSPTHLIKTRGQQVTLRCSPKSGHDTVSWYQQALGQGPQFIFQYYEEEERQRGNFPDRFSGHQFPNYSSELNVNALLLGDSALYLCASSTGQGFTDTQYFGPGTRLTVL.

The table lists this clone with a few counts. V and J are TRBV9 and TRBJ1-4; 10 nucleotides agree with TRBD1. After removal of 4 bases from V and 4 bases from J, the junction contained 4 bases not matched to a gene. This CDR3 region has 15 residues. Germline-derived CDR1 and CDR2 are SGDLS and YYNGEE. The CDR3 here is CASSLGQGGNEKLFF. In DNA, the CDR3 is TGTGCCAGCAGCCTCGGACAGGGGGGTAATGAAAAACTGTTTTTT.

The count of this clone is one. The gene calls are TRBV25-1 and TRBJ2-5; weak D call: TRBD1 (6 bases). Germline loops: CDR1 MGHDK, CDR2 SYGVNS. Trimming took 2 bases from V and 3 from J, leaving 10 bases between them. This CDR3 contains 14 residues. The chain's CDR3 is CASSERDKKETQYF. The CDR3 nucleotides read TGTGCCAGCAGTGAACGGGACAAAAAAGAGACCCAGTACTTC.

V is TRBV19 and J is TRBJ2-7; 11 bases agree with TRBD1. The CDR3 is 16 amino acids. The trim removed 8 bases at V and 1 base at J, leaving 10 bases unmatched. Germline CDR1 LNHDA, CDR2 SQIVND (reference sequence). CDR3 region: CASETPGTGGSYEQYF. Written as DNA, the CDR3 is TGTGCCAGTGAGACCCCCGGGACAGGGGGATCCTACGAGCAGTACTTC.

J is TRBJ1-1 and V is TRBV7-2, with D unclear. The CDR3 is made up of 13 amino acids. Between the trimmed V and J ends, which lost 0 bases and 7 bases, there was a span of 9 bases. Germline CDR1 reads SGHTA; CDR2 reads FQGNSA. CDR3 sequence reads: CASSLARSVEAFF. The DNA for the CDR3 is TGTGCCAGCAGCTTAGCGCGGTCGGTTGAAGCTTTCTTT.

The rearrangement links TRBV7-2 to TRBJ1-2; TRBD1 matches 11 bases. After removal of 4 bases from V and 7 bases from J, the junction contained 8 bases not matched to a gene. CDR3 length equals 15 residues. Germline lookup yields CDR1 SGHTA and CDR2 FQGNSA. The CDR3 loop reads CASSWAGQGASGYTF. The CDR3 nucleotides read TGTGCCAGCAGCTGGGCCGGACAGGGGGCGAGTGGCTACACCTTC.

This clone has a handful of counts. The chain joins TRBV28 to TRBJ2-1; 13 bases are a match to TRBD2. Germline loops: CDR1 MDHEN, CDR2 SYDVKM. V shed 10 bases and J 9 bases; nucleotides not matched to a gene: 12. The CDR3 loop spans 15 amino acids. The DNA of the CDR3 is TGTGCCACCCTGGGGGGGGGACTAGCGGGGACTGAGCAGTTCTTC. Protein sequence: CATLGGGLAGTEQFF.

In nucleotides, the CDR3 is TGCGCCAGCAGCCCCGGGGAGTTCGGTACGCAGTATTTT. Encoded protein: CASSPGEFGTQYF. This chain uses TRBV5-1 with TRBJ2-3, with D possibly being TRBD2 (5 bases). Germline CDR1 is SGHRS and CDR2 is YFSETQ. This CDR3 is built from 13 residues. V was shortened by 4 bases and J by 8 bases, with 14 bases between the two germline ends. Variable domain in full (rest from reference TRBV5-1 and TRBJ2-3): KAGVTQTPRYLIKTRGQQVTLSCSPISGHRSVSWYQQTPGQGLQFLFEYFSETQRNKGNFPGRFSGRQFSNSRSEMNVSTLELGDSALYLCASSPGEFGTQYFGPGTRLTVL.

V usage is TRBV19 and J usage is TRBJ1-1, with 12 bases fitting TRBD1. CDR3 size: 17 residues. V shed 3 bases and J 6 bases; nucleotides not matched to a gene: 11. Germline V gene sequence: CDR1 LNHDA, CDR2 SQIVND (reference sequence). Written as DNA, the CDR3 is TGTGCCAGTAGTATCATCCGGGACAGGGGGCTGTGGGCTGAAGCTTTCTTT. It encodes CASSIIRDRGLWAEAFF.

This clone was seen a handful of times. The chain combines TRBV3-1 (or the pseudogene TRBV3-2) with TRBJ2-5; 14 nucleotides match TRBD2. Germline CDR1 is LGHDT and CDR2 is YNNKEL (reference sequence). The CDR3 length is 16 residues. J lost 3 bases, V lost 4 bases, and 4 bases had no gene match. CDR3 protein: CASSPRGLAGEETQYF. The CDR3 DNA reads TGTGCCAGCAGCCCGAGGGGACTAGCGGGAGAAGAGACCCAGTACTTC.

This chain joins TRBV15 and TRBJ2-7; 7 nucleotides agree with TRBD2. Per germline, CDR1 LNHNV and CDR2 YYDKDF (reference sequence). With 4 bases clipped from V and 4 bases from J, the junction kept 4 bases outside the gene matches. This CDR3 is 13 amino acids long. CDR3 protein: CATSTGGLYEQYF. CDR3 nucleotide sequence: TGTGCCACCAGCACGGGGGGTTTGTACGAGCAGTACTTC.

The chain combines TRBV10-2 with TRBJ1-5; D is unresolved. CDR1 is WSHSY, CDR2 SAAADI, per germline. The CDR3 totals 12 residues. Trimming left V 8 bases short and J 3 bases short, with 8 bases between. CDR3 DNA sequence: TGCGCCAGCCACGGGAACAATCAGCCCCAGCATTTT. Its protein is CASHGNNQPQHF.

The rearrangement uses TRBV3-1 (or the pseudogene TRBV3-2) and TRBJ2-5; D is possibly TRBD2 (6 bases). The CDR3 length is 12 residues. In germline, CDR1 is LGHDT, CDR2 YNNKEL (reference sequence). V lost 0 bases, J lost 9 bases, and 8 bases lay in between. CDR3 in amino acids: CASSQDRLAQYF. The CDR3 bases are TGTGCCAGCAGCCAAGATAGACTAGCCCAGTACTTC.

This chain uses TRBV7-3 with TRBJ1-1; a possible D gene is TRBD1 (5 bases). The germline gives CDR1 SGHTA, CDR2 FQGTGA. The CDR3 has 13 amino acids. The germline V and J ends were trimmed by 2 bases and 3 bases, with 7 bases remaining between them. As DNA, the CDR3 is TGTGCCAGCAGCTTAGAAGGGGACACTGAAGCTTTCTTT. This gives the protein CASSLEGDTEAFF.

The rearrangement joins TRBV6-5 to TRBJ2-1; 8 bases match TRBD2. The CDR3 sequence is 16 residues long. Trimming removed 4 bases from V and 2 bases from J; junction bases left unmatched: 7. The germline CDR1 and CDR2 sequences are MNHEY and SVGAGI. The CDR3 loop reads CASSSPGGGPYNEQFF. The CDR3 DNA sequence: TGTGCCAGCAGTTCACCTGGCGGGGGGCCCTACAATGAGCAGTTCTTC.

The V and J genes are TRBV3-1 (or the pseudogene TRBV3-2) and TRBJ2-7, with a weak D call TRBD2 (5 bases). The CDR3 totals 15 residues. Trimming removed 5 bases at V and 3 bases at J, with 17 bases between. Germline-derived CDR1 and CDR2 are LGHDT and YNNKEL (reference sequence). CDR3 sequence (DNA): TGTGCCAGCAGCTCCTGGAAGCGGAAGCTCTACGAGCAGTACTTC. Encoded protein: CASSSWKRKLYEQYF.